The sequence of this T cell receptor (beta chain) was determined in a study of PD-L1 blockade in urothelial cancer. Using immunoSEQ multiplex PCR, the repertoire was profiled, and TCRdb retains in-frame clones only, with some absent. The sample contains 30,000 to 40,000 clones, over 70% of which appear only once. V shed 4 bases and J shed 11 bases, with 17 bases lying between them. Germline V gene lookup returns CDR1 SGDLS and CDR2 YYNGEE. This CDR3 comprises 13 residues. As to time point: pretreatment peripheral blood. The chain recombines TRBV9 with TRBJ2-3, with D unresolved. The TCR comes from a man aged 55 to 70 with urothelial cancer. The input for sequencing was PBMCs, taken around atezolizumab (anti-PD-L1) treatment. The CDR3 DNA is TGTGCCAGCAGCTCGCAACGCGGCCACCAGCAGTATTTT. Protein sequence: CASSSQRGHQQYF.